These T cell receptor beta chains were read from a single sample in a study of blood T cell repertoires in COVID-19. Sequencing used immunoSEQ multiplex PCR; TCRdb keeps in-frame clones, though not all of them. Of about 350,000 clones in the sample, approximately 84% were seen once. The sample was PBMCs or T cells enriched from blood (not recorded which). The origin of the receptors is a woman in her twenties or thirties who had recovered from COVID-19. Each CDR3 is given with its conserved first and last residue. Fields, in order: clone size, V gene, J gene, D gene, CDR3 protein, CDR3 DNA. A D gene is named only where the DNA matches it firmly. A row's size may be missing; if present it is once, few, many or a size class.

-,TRBV28,TRBJ2-2,TRBD1,CASSPTGAGTGELFF,TGTGCCAGCAGTCCCACAGGGGCAGGGACCGGGGAGCTGTTTTTT
-,TRBV27,TRBJ2-1,-,CASSLYQGSGEQFF,TGTGCCAGCAGTTTATACCAGGGTTCGGGTGAGCAGTTCTTC
-,TRBV7-9,TRBJ1-6,-,CAVVPLLYNSPLHF,TGTGCCGTTGTCCCCCTTCTGTATAATTCACCCCTCCACTTT
-,TRBV7-9,TRBJ1-1,-,CASSLGGGTEAFF,TGTGCCAGCAGCTTAGGGGGAGGTACTGAAGCTTTCTTT
-,TRBV7-6,TRBJ2-7,TRBD1,CASSRDRGFYEQYF,TGTGCCAGCAGCCGCGACAGGGGGTTCTACGAGCAGTACTTC
-,TRBV6-2/TRBV6-3,TRBJ2-2,-,CASSFRPGTNTGELFF,TGTGCCAGCAGTTTCCGTCCCGGGACAAACACCGGGGAGCTGTTTTTT
-,TRBV4-1,TRBJ2-1,TRBD2,CASSLGGLAVYNEQFF,TGCGCCAGCAGCCTAGGGGGACTAGCGGTGTACAATGAGCAGTTCTTC
-,TRBV19,TRBJ2-7,TRBD1,CASSPNSGQVAYEQYF,TGTGCCAGTAGTCCTAACTCGGGACAGGTCGCCTACGAGCAGTACTTC
-,TRBV27,TRBJ1-5,-,CASSLSGPYNQPQHF,TGTGCCAGCAGTTTATCGGGGCCCTACAATCAGCCCCAGCATTTT
few,TRBV4-2,TRBJ1-5,-,CASSQTLRGNNQPQHF,TGTGCCAGCAGCCAGACCCTCCGGGGTAACAATCAGCCCCAGCATTTT
-,TRBV2,TRBJ2-3,TRBD2,CASSEAAGFTDTQYF,TGTGCCAGCAGTGAAGCAGCGGGGTTCACAGATACGCAGTATTTT
-,TRBV9,TRBJ2-2,TRBD1,CASSVPRTGATGELFF,TGTGCCAGCAGCGTACCCCGGACAGGGGCCACCGGGGAGCTGTTTTTT
few,TRBV27,TRBJ2-7,-,CASSPSSGELTFEQYF,TGTGCCAGCAGTCCCTCCTCCGGGGAGCTTACGTTTGAGCAGTACTTC
-,TRBV18,TRBJ2-5,-,CASSPPAGETQYF,TGTGCCAGCTCACCACCGGCGGGGGAGACCCAGTACTTC
-,TRBV28,TRBJ2-7,-,CASTIDRQSYEQYF,TGTGCCAGCACCATCGACCGACAGTCCTACGAGCAGTACTTC
-,TRBV7-9,TRBJ1-3,-,CASSFPGDKPGNTIYF,TGTGCCAGCAGCTTCCCAGGGGATAAGCCCGGAAACACCATATATTTT
-,TRBV7-2,TRBJ2-7,TRBD2,CASSNPGQREWEQYF,TGTGCCAGCAGCAATCCCGGCCAGCGGGAGTGGGAGCAGTACTTC
-,TRBV2,TRBJ2-3,-,CASMRDSSTDTQYF,TGTGCCAGCATGAGAGACTCAAGCACAGATACGCAGTATTTT
-,TRBV3-1/TRBV3-2,TRBJ2-7,-,CASSQATTDEQYF,TGTGCCAGCAGCCAAGCAACGACAGACGAGCAGTACTTC
-,TRBV2,TRBJ1-5,TRBD1,CASRETGGNQPQHF,TGTGCCAGCAGGGAAACAGGGGGCAATCAGCCCCAGCATTTT
-,TRBV3-1/TRBV3-2,TRBJ1-1,TRBD1,CASSQEGGQGATEAFF,TGTGCCAGCAGCCAAGAAGGAGGACAGGGAGCCACTGAAGCTTTCTTT
-,TRBV7-6,TRBJ1-2,TRBD1,CASSLEPGQLYGYTF,TGTGCCAGCAGCTTAGAGCCGGGACAGCTCTATGGCTACACCTTC
-,TRBV5-1,TRBJ2-5,-,CASSLGTGDQETQYF,TGCGCCAGCAGCTTGGGTACGGGGGACCAAGAGACCCAGTACTTC
-,TRBV6-2/TRBV6-3,TRBJ2-7,TRBD2,CASSIRTSGRYEQYF,TGTGCCAGCAGCATCAGGACTAGCGGGAGGTACGAGCAGTACTTC
-,TRBV3-1/TRBV3-2,TRBJ1-6,-,CASSQGGRANSPLHF,TGTGCCAGCAGCCAAGGTGGCAGGGCTAATTCACCCCTCCACTTT
-,TRBV7-2,TRBJ2-5,TRBD2,CASSSLAGGFRPETQYF,TGTGCCAGCAGCTCCCTAGCGGGGGGTTTTAGGCCAGAGACCCAGTACTTC
-,TRBV27,TRBJ2-2,-,CASRLTGYTGELFF,TGTGCCAGCAGACTTACAGGGTACACCGGGGAGCTGTTTTTT
-,TRBV21-1,TRBJ2-2,-,CASSILQGTTGELFF,TGTGCCAGCAGCATTTTACAGGGAACCACCGGGGAGCTGTTTTTT
few,TRBV13,TRBJ2-5,TRBD2,CASSLGGTSEETQYF,TGTGCCAGCAGCTTAGGAGGGACTAGCGAAGAGACCCAGTACTTC
once,TRBV13,TRBJ2-2,TRBD2,CASSPIGGGATGELFF,TGTGCCAGCAGCCCTATTGGCGGGGGGGCCACCGGGGAGCTGTTTTTT
-,TRBV10-3,TRBJ2-5,TRBD2,CAISVGGAEETQYF,TGTGCCATCAGTGTGGGAGGGGCCGAAGAGACCCAGTACTTC
-,TRBV9,TRBJ1-4,TRBD1,CASSVRQGAEKLFF,TGTGCCAGCAGCGTTAGACAGGGGGCTGAAAAACTGTTTTTT
-,TRBV27,TRBJ2-7,TRBD2,CASSPTSGGVSGRVEQYF,TGTGCCAGCAGCCCTACTAGCGGGGGGGTATCGGGCCGCGTAGAGCAGTACTTC
-,TRBV28,TRBJ2-2,-,CASSRRENTGELFF,TGTGCCAGCAGTCGGAGGGAGAACACCGGGGAGCTGTTTTTT